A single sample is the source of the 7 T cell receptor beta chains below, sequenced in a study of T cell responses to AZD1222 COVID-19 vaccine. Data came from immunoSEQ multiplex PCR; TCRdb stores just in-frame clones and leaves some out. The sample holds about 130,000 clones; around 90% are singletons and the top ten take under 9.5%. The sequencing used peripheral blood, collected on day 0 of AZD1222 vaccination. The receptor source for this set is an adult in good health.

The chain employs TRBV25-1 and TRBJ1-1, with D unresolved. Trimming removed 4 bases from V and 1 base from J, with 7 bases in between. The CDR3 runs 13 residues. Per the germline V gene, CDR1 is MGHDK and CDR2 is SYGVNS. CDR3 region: CASSVSGNTEAFF. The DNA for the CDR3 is TGTGCCAGCAGTGTTAGCGGGAACACTGAAGCTTTCTTT.

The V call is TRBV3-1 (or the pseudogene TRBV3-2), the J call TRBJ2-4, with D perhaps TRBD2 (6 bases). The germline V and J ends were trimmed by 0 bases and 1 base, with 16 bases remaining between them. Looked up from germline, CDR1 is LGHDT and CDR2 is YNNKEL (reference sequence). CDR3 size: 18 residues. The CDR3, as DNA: TGTGCCAGCAGCCAAGAGGTGGGGGGAAGTGCGGCCAAAAACATTCAGTACTTC. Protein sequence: CASSQEVGGSAAKNIQYF.

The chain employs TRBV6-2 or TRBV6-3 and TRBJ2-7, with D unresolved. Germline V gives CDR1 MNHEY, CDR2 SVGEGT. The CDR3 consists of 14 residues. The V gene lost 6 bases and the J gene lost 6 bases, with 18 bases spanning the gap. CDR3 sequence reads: CASSEPRATGEQYF. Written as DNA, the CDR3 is TGTGCCAGCAGCGAACCAAGGGCGACGGGCGAGCAGTACTTC.

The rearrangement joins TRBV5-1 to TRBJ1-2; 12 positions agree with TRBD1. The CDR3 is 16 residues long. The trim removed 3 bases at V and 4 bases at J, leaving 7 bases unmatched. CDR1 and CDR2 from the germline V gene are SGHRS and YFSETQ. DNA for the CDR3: TGCGCCAGCAGCTCCGGGACAGGGGGCGTTGGCTATGGCTACACCTTC. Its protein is CASSSGTGGVGYGYTF. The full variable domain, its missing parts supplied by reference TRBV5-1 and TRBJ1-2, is KAGVTQTPRYLIKTRGQQVTLSCSPISGHRSVSWYQQTPGQGLQFLFEYFSETQRNKGNFPGRFSGRQFSNSRSEMNVSTLELGDSALYLCASSSGTGGVGYGYTFGSGTRLTVV.

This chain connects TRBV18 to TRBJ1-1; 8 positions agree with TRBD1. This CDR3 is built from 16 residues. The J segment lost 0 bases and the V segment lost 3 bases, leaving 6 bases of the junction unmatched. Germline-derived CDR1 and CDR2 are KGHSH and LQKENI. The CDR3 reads CASSPGQGGMNTEAFF. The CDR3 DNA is TGTGCCAGCTCACCTGGACAGGGAGGCATGAACACTGAAGCTTTCTTT.

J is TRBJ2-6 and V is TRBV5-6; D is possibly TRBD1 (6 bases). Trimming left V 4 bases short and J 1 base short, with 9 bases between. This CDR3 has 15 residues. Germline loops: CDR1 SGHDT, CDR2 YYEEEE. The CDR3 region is CASSQTGSGANVLTF. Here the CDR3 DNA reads TGTGCCAGCAGCCAAACAGGGTCTGGGGCCAACGTCCTGACTTTC.

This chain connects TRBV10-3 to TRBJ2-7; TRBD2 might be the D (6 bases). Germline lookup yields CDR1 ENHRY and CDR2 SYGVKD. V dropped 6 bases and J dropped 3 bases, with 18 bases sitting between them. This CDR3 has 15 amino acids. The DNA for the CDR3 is TGTGCCATCAGCCCGGGACTCACGGGGGACTACGAGCAGTACTTC. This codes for CAISPGLTGDYEQYF.